Each of the 2 T cell receptor beta chains below was sequenced from the same sample in a study of OX40 agonist ivuxolimab in advanced cancers. TCRdb keeps only in-frame clones here, not all; method: immunoSEQ multiplex PCR. The data hold approximately 58,000 clones, with around 93% observed a single time. The material sequenced was CD4+ or CD8+ T cells sorted from blood, taken in a trial of the OX40 agonist ivuxolimab. Source of these receptors: an adult with an advanced solid tumor such as melanoma, head and neck, liver or kidney cancer.

CDR3 protein: CASVLGGRASTDTQYF. The CDR3 DNA is TGTGCCAGCGTTTTGGGCGGGAGGGCCAGCACAGATACGCAGTATTTT. The gene calls are TRBV7-6 and TRBJ2-3; 9 bases are a match to TRBD2. This CDR3 has 16 residues. After removal of 8 bases from V and 0 bases from J, the junction contained 9 bases not matched to a gene. Germline CDR1 reads SGHVS; CDR2 reads FNYEAQ.

This sequence joins TRBV9 and TRBJ2-3; 7 bases match TRBD2. This CDR3 has 15 residues. The junction had 5 bases not matched to a gene; V was cut back by 4 bases and J by 0 bases. Germline loops: CDR1 SGDLS, CDR2 YYNGEE. The CDR3 is CASSPAGSSTDTQYF. CDR3 in DNA: TGTGCCAGCAGCCCAGCGGGGTCTAGCACAGATACGCAGTATTTT.